This T cell receptor (beta chain) originates from a study of vaccination and CD4 T cells after COVID-19. The Oncomine TCR Beta short-read assay sequenced DNA from cultured CD4+ T cells. TCRdb ran MiXCR on the PCR reads and lists one entry per CDR3 protein. The table has about 22,000 distinct CDR3 sequences, roughly 33% seen once. Indicated time point: late sampling 161 to 241 days after vaccination in a few convalescent patients. Treatment described: roughly 10-day PBMC culture with coronavirus spike peptide pools or control peptides (ViraFEST assay). This clonotype showed up just a few times. Its target is unknown. Findings and caveats of the study: In convalescent patients, a median about 90% of reactive clones appeared only post-vaccination.

The V gene's germline CDR1 is LNHNV and CDR2 YYDKDF (reference sequence). V gave up 1 base and J gave up 4 bases; unmatched junction bases: 1. The CDR3 runs to 15 residues. This TCR derives from a human donor who had recovered from COVID-19. The chain is built from TRBV15 and TRBJ2-7, with TRBD2 matching over 13 bases. Sequenced material: CD4+ T cells from blood, cultured in vitro, taken about 7 months after SARS-CoV-2 vaccination. CDR3 DNA sequence: TGTGCCACCAGCAGAGGGACTAGCGGGAGTTACGAGCAGTACTTC. Residues: CATSRGTSGSYEQYF.